Described below is a single T cell receptor (beta chain) sequence and its context. What it binds is not known. The sample contains more than one DNA sequence encoding this CDR3. This entry belongs to a study of shared clonotypes between healthy human individuals. As for the study in general: Three plates each covered CD4 naive and memory; CD8 naive two, CD8 memory one.

Findings and limits, study-wide: Sorted-subset sequencing, rarefaction showed, was incomplete despite large depth. A handful of donors showed sharing of roughly 5% of naive CD4 clonotypes.

Data came from immunoSEQ multiplex PCR; TCRdb stores just in-frame clones and leaves some out. Among around 2.5 million clones listed, roughly 93% were seen once. The germline CDR1 and CDR2 sequences are SNHLY and FYNNEI. This CDR3 spans 14 amino acids. V dropped 1 base and J dropped 2 bases, with 6 bases sitting between them. The TCR was taken from a man younger than 30 in good health. Some clones in this sample may be carry-over from other donors' samples. Source material: naive CD4+ T cells from PBMCs. The subset denotes: CD45RA+ positively selected. J is TRBJ2-1 and V is TRBV2, with D uncertain. The CDR3 DNA follows: TGTGCCAGCAGTGAAGTAGCCCCCTACAATGAGCAGTTCTTC. Amino acids: CASSEVAPYNEQFF. Complete variable domain (other parts from reference TRBV2 and TRBJ2-1): EPEVTQTPSHQVTQMGQEVILRCVPISNHLYFYWYRQILGQKVEFLVSFYNNEISEKSEIFDDQFSVERPDGSNFTLKIRSTKLEDSAMYFCASSEVAPYNEQFFGPGTRLTVL.